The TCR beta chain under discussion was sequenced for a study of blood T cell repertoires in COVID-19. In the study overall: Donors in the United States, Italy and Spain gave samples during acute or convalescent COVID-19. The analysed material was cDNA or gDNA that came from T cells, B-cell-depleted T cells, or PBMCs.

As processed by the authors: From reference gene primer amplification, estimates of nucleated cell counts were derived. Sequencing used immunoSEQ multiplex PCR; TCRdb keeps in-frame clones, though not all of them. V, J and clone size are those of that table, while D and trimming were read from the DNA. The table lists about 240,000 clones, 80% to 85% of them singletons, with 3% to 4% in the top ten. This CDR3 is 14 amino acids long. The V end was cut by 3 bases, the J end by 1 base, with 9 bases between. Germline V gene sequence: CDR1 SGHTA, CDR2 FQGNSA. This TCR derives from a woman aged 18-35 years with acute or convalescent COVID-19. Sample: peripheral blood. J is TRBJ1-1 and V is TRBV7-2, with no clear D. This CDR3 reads CASSFNGENTEAFF. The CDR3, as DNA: TGTGCCAGCAGCTTTAACGGGGAGAACACTGAAGCTTTCTTT.